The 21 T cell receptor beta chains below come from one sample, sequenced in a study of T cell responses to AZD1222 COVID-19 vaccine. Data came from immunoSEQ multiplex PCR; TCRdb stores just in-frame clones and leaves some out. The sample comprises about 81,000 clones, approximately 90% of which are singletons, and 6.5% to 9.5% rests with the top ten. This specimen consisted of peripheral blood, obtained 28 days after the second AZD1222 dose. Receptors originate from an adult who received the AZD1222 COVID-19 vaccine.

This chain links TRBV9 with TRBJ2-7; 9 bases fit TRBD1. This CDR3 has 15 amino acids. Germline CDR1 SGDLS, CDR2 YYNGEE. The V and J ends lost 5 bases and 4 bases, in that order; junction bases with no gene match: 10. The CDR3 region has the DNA TGTGCCAGCAGTCAAACCGGGACAGGGCTATACGAGCAGTACTTC. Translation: CASSQTGTGLYEQYF.

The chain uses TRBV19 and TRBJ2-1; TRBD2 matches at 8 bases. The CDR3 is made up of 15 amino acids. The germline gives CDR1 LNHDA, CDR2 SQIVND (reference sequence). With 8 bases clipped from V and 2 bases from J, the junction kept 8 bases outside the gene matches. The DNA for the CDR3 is TGTGCCAGTCGTACCCGGGAGGGGACCTACAATGAGCAGTTCTTC. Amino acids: CASRTREGTYNEQFF.

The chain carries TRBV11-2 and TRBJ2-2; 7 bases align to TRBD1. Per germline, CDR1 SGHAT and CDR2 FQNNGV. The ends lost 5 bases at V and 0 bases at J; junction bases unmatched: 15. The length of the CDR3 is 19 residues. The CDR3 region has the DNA TGTGCCAGCAGCCAACCTTCCAACAGGGGAGCGCCGAACACCGGGGAGCTGTTTTTT. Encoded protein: CASSQPSNRGAPNTGELFF. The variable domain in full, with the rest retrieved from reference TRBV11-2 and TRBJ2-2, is EAGVAQSPRYKIIEKRQSVAFWCNPISGHATLYWYQQILGQGPKLLIQFQNNGVVDDSQLPKDRFSAERLKGVDSTLKIQPAKLEDSAVYLCASSQPSNRGAPNTGELFFGEGSRLTVL.

The CDR3 coding sequence is TGTGCCAGTAGTAGGACTAGCGGGATGGGAGATACGCAGTATTTT. This gives the protein CASSRTSGMGDTQYF. The gene calls are TRBV19 and TRBJ2-3, with 12 bases matching TRBD2. Germline assignment: CDR1 LNHDA and CDR2 SQIVND (reference sequence). This CDR3 is built from 15 residues. J lost 5 bases, V lost 4 bases, and 4 bases had no gene match. Combining the CDR3 with reference TRBV19 and TRBJ2-3 gives the whole variable domain DGGITQSPKYLFRKEGQNVTLSCEQNLNHDAMYWYRQDPGQGLRLIYYSQIVNDFQKGDIAEGYSVSREKKESFPLTVTSAQKNPTAFYLCASSRTSGMGDTQYFGPGTRLTVL.

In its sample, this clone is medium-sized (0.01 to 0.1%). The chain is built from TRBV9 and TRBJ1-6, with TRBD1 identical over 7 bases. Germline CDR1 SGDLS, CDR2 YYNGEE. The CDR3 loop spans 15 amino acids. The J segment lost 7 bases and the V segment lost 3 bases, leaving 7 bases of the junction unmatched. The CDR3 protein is CASSGEGQANSPLHF. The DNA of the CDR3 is TGTGCCAGCAGCGGGGAAGGACAGGCGAATTCACCCCTCCACTTT.

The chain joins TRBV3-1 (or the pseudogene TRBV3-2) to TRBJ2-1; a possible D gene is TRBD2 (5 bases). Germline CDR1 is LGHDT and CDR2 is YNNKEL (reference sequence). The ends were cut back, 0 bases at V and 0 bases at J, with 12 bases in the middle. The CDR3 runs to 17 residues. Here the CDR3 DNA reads TGTGCCAGCAGCCAAGATAGAGGGAGCCCCTCCTACAATGAGCAGTTCTTC. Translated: CASSQDRGSPSYNEQFF.

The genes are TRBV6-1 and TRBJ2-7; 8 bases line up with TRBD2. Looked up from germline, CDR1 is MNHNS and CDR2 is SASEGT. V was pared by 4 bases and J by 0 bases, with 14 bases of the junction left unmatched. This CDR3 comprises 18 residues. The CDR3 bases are TGTGCCAGCAGTGCTTTTCCCACAAGCGGGAGCGCCTCCTACGAGCAGTACTTC. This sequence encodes CASSAFPTSGSASYEQYF.

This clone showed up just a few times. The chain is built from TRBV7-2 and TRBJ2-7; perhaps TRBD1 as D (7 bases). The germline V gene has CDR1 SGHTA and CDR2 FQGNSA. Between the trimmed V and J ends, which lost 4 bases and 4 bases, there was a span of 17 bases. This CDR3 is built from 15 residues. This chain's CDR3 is CASSSTPGGLYEQYF. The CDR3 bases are TGTGCCAGCAGCTCAACGCCAGGGGGGCTTTACGAGCAGTACTTC.

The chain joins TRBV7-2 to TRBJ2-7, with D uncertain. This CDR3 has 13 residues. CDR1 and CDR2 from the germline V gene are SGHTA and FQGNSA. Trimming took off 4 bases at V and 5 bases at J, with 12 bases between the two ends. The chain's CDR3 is CASSSYVRNEQYF. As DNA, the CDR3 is TGTGCCAGCAGCTCTTATGTCCGGAACGAGCAGTACTTC. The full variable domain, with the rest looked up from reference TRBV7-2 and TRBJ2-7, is GAGVSQSPSNKVTEKGKDVELRCDPISGHTALYWYRQSLGQGLEFLIYFQGNSAPDKSGLPSDRFSAERTGGSVSTLTIQRTQQEDSAVYLCASSSYVRNEQYFGPGTRLTVT.

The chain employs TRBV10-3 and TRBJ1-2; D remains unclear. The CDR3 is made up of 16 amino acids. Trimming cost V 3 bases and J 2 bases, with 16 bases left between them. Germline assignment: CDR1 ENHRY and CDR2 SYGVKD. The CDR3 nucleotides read TGTGCCATCAGTGAACCTTTTAGGACGGAGAACTATGGCTACACCTTC. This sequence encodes CAISEPFRTENYGYTF.

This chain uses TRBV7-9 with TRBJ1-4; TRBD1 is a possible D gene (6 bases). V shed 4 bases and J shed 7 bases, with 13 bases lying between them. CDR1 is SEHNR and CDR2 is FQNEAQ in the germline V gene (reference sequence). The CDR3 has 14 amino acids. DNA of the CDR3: TGTGCCAGCAGCTGGACCCGGGACACTGAAAAACTGTTTTTT. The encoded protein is CASSWTRDTEKLFF.

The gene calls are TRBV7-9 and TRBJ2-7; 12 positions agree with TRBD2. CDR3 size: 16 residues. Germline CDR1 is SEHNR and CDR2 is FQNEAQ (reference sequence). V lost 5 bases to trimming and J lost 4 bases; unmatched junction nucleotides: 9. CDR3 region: CASSPLETSGRYEQYF. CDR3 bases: TGTGCCAGCAGCCCTTTGGAAACTAGCGGGAGGTACGAGCAGTACTTC.

Here the CDR3 reads CAIRDSPRNNSPLHF. CDR3 in DNA: TGTGCCATCAGGGACTCCCCCCGAAATAATTCACCCCTCCACTTT. J is TRBJ1-6 and V is TRBV10-3; D is unclear. Deletions cut 6 bases from V and 5 bases from J, with 14 bases between. Germline V gene lookup returns CDR1 ENHRY and CDR2 SYGVKD. The CDR3 is made up of 15 amino acids.

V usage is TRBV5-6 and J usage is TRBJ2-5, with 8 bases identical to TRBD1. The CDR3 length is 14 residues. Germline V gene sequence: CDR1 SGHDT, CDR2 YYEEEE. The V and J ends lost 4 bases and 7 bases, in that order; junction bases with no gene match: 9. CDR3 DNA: TGTGCCAGCAGCAGAGGACAGGGTGAAGGGACCCAGTACTTC. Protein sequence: CASSRGQGEGTQYF.

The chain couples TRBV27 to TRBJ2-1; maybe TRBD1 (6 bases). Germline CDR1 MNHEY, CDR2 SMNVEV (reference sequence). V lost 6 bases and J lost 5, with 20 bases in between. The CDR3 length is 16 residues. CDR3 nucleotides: TGTGCCAGCAGACCCGAATTTCAGGGGATCGACAATGAGCAGTTCTTC. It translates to CASRPEFQGIDNEQFF.

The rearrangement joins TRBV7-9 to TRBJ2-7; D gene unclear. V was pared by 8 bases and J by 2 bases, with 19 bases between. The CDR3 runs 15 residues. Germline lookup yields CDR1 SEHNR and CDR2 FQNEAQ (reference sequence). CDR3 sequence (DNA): TGTGCCAGCCAAGCTTGGCCAGGTCCCCCCTACGAGCAGTACTTC. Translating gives CASQAWPGPPYEQYF. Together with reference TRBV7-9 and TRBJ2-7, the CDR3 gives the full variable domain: DTGVSQNPRHKITKRGQNVTFRCDPISEHNRLYWYRQTLGQGPEFLTYFQNEAQLEKSRLLSDRFSAERPKGSFSTLEIQRTEQGDSAMYLCASQAWPGPPYEQYFGPGTRLTVT.

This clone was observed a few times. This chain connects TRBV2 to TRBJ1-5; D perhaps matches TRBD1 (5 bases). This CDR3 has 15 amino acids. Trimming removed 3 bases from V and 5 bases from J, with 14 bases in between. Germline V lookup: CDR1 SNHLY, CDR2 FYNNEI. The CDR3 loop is CASSEGHANDQPQHF. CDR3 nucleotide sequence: TGTGCCAGCAGTGAGGGGCACGCCAACGATCAGCCCCAGCATTTT.

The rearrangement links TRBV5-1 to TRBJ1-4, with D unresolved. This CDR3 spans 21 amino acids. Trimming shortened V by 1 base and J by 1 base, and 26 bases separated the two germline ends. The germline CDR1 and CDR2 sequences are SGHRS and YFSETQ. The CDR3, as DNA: TGCGCCAGCAGCTTGTCTCTCTTGAGGGCTGGGAATGATGGAACTAATGAAAAACTGTTTTTT. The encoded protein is CASSLSLLRAGNDGTNEKLFF. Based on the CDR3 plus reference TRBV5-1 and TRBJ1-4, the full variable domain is KAGVTQTPRYLIKTRGQQVTLSCSPISGHRSVSWYQQTPGQGLQFLFEYFSETQRNKGNFPGRFSGRQFSNSRSEMNVSTLELGDSALYLCASSLSLLRAGNDGTNEKLFFGSGTQLSVL.

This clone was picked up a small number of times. For the CDR3, the DNA is TGCGCCAGCAGTCAATCGACCGTCATCTCTGGAAACACCATATATTTT. Amino acid sequence: CASSQSTVISGNTIYF. The chain links TRBV23-1 to TRBJ1-3, with D unclear. TRBV23-1 is identified as an open reading frame with a role that is uncertain. The CDR3 runs 16 residues. V was cut by 0 bases and J by 0 bases, with 9 bases left in between.

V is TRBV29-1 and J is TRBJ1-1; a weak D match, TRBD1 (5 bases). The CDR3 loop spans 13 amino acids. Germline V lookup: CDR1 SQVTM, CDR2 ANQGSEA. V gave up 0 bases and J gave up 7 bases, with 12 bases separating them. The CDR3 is CSVEEPVGLEAFF. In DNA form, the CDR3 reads TGCAGCGTTGAAGAACCGGTGGGGCTTGAAGCTTTCTTT.

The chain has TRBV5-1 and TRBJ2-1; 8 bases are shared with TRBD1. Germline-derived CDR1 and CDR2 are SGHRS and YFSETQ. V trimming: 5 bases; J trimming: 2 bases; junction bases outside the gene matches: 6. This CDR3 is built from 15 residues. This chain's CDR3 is CASSTGQGAYNEQFF. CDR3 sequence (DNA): TGCGCCAGCAGTACAGGACAGGGAGCCTACAATGAGCAGTTCTTC. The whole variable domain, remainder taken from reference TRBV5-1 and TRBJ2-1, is KAGVTQTPRYLIKTRGQQVTLSCSPISGHRSVSWYQQTPGQGLQFLFEYFSETQRNKGNFPGRFSGRQFSNSRSEMNVSTLELGDSALYLCASSTGQGAYNEQFFGPGTRLTVL.